These 19 T cell receptor beta chains were all obtained from the same sample, sequenced in a study of cytomegalovirus exposure and HLA in healthy donors. PCR used 60 Vbeta primers and 13 Jbeta primers. Repertoires were generated with immunoSEQ multiplex PCR, while TCRdb's copy carries only in-frame clones and drops some. The sample has some 190,000 clones; 81% are singletons. Sequencing input: PBMCs. The receptors originated from a man aged 18 to 29 in good health and CMV-seronegative.

The chain has TRBV9 and TRBJ1-1; 12 positions match TRBD1. This CDR3 region has 15 residues. Germline values: CDR1 SGDLS, CDR2 YYNGEE. The V segment lost 3 bases and the J segment 8 bases; nucleotides outside the gene matches: 8. CDR3 region: CASSEGQGASIEAFF. The CDR3 coding sequence is TGTGCCAGCAGCGAGGGACAGGGGGCTAGTATAGAAGCTTTCTTT.

This chain's CDR3 is CASSLGQGNGYTF. The CDR3 bases are TGTGCCAGCAGCTTGGGGCAGGGGAACGGCTACACCTTC. The chain carries TRBV5-6 and TRBJ1-2; TRBD1 is a possible D gene (6 bases). The CDR3 is 13 residues long. Germline CDR1 and CDR2: SGHDT and YYEEEE. V lost 0 bases and J 8 bases, leaving 11 bases between the germline ends.

The chain employs TRBV18 and TRBJ2-5, with 7 bases fitting TRBD1. V shed 2 bases, J shed 5 bases, and the junction held 8 bases outside the gene matches. The CDR3 extends over 15 amino acids. CDR1 is KGHSH and CDR2 is LQKENI in the germline V gene. The CDR3 nucleotides are TGTGCCAGCTCACCAATGAACAGGGGTGGGGAGACCCAGTACTTC. Translation: CASSPMNRGGETQYF.

The chain combines TRBV28 with TRBJ1-2, with D possibly matching TRBD1 (5 bases). The CDR3 runs to 12 residues. Germline V lookup: CDR1 MDHEN, CDR2 SYDVKM. V was trimmed by 5 bases and J by 8 bases, leaving 12 bases between them. This CDR3 is CASSGGQSGYTF. Written as DNA, the CDR3 is TGTGCCAGCAGTGGCGGACAATCCGGCTACACCTTC.

V gene TRBV7-2 combines with J gene TRBJ2-7; 8 nucleotides match TRBD1. Trimming cost V 3 bases and J 3 bases; bases outside gene matches: 7. Germline V CDR1 and CDR2: SGHTA, FQGNSA. This CDR3 region has 15 residues. CDR3: CASSFQGDRFYEQYF. Here the CDR3 DNA reads TGTGCCAGCAGCTTCCAGGGGGACAGGTTCTACGAGCAGTACTTC.

The chain employs TRBV2 and TRBJ2-5, with D perhaps TRBD2 (7 bases). The CDR3 has 15 residues. Germline V gives CDR1 SNHLY, CDR2 FYNNEI. Trimming took off 4 bases at V and 4 bases at J, with 16 bases between the two ends. The chain's CDR3 is CASSAEGGPRETQYF. CDR3 in DNA: TGTGCCAGCAGTGCTGAGGGGGGGCCTAGAGAGACCCAGTACTTC.

The sample holds a few counts of this clone. This rearrangement joins TRBV4-3 to TRBJ2-3, with 8 bases lining up with TRBD2. The V segment lost 0 bases and the J segment 9 bases; nucleotides outside the gene matches: 11. This CDR3 region has 16 residues. CDR1 and CDR2 (germline): LGHNA, YSLEER. The CDR3: CASSQDSGGVGGTQYF. CDR3 nucleotides: TGCGCCAGCAGCCAAGATTCCGGGGGGGTGGGAGGGACGCAGTATTTT.

The chain has TRBV7-9 and TRBJ2-3; tentatively, D is TRBD2 (6 bases). The CDR3 covers 15 residues. V gave up 4 bases and J gave up 2 bases, with 13 bases separating them. Germline V gene sequence: CDR1 SEHNR, CDR2 FQNEAQ (reference sequence). The CDR3 is CASSSEGAFTDTQYF. Written as DNA, the CDR3 is TGTGCCAGCAGCTCGGAGGGCGCATTCACAGATACGCAGTATTTT.

The rearrangement joins TRBV6-1 to TRBJ2-7; TRBD1 matches at 9 bases. CDR3 length equals 15 residues. In germline, CDR1 is MNHNS, CDR2 SASEGT. V lost 9 bases to trimming and J lost 2 bases; unmatched junction nucleotides: 11. This chain's CDR3 is CASFGSGQGTYEQYF. The CDR3 region has the DNA TGTGCCAGTTTCGGGTCGGGACAGGGAACCTACGAGCAGTACTTC.

This chain joins TRBV6-1 and TRBJ2-7; D is ambiguous. This CDR3 is built from 15 residues. V lost 3 bases and J lost 0, with 12 bases in between. Germline V gene sequence: CDR1 MNHNS, CDR2 SASEGT. CDR3 in amino acids: CASSDPRYLSYEQYF. DNA for the CDR3: TGTGCCAGCAGTGACCCTAGATACCTCTCCTACGAGCAGTACTTC.

In regard to this clone: A junction boundary mismatches the germline segment, possibly from a read error. The chain employs TRBV5-4 and TRBJ1-5, with TRBD1 as a possible D gene (5 bases). Germline CDR1 reads SGHNT; CDR2 reads YYREEE (reference sequence). The CDR3 covers 13 residues. In DNA, the CDR3 is TGTGCCAGCAGCTTGGGAAAATCGGGGGTTCGAAATTTT. It yields the protein CASSLGKSGVRNF.

This chain connects TRBV5-4 to TRBJ2-7; 8 bases align to TRBD2. Germline loops: CDR1 SGHNT, CDR2 YYREEE (reference sequence). The CDR3 is 15 residues long. V lost 4 bases, J lost 7 bases, and 13 bases stayed unmatched. The chain's CDR3 is CASSPVSGGPVEQYF. The CDR3 nucleotides read TGTGCCAGCAGCCCGGTAAGCGGGGGCCCCGTGGAGCAGTACTTC.

This chain joins TRBV6-6 and TRBJ2-7; D is undetermined. Trimming took off 6 bases at V and 7 bases at J, with 10 bases between the two ends. This CDR3 contains 11 residues. Germline loops: CDR1 MNHNY, CDR2 SVGAGI (reference sequence). The CDR3 region has the DNA TGTGCCAGCAGCCCGCCCGGGGAGCAGTACTTC. Residues: CASSPPGEQYF.

The V and J genes are TRBV5-1 and TRBJ2-4; 8 bases are a match to TRBD1. J gave up 6 bases and V 3 bases, and 11 bases lay outside the gene matches. From germline, CDR1 is SGHRS and CDR2 YFSETQ. This CDR3 comprises 16 residues. CDR3 region: CASSSRLAGGGNIQYF. The CDR3 nucleotides are TGCGCCAGCAGCTCACGGCTCGCAGGGGGCGGAAACATTCAGTACTTC.

The rearrangement links TRBV4-2 to TRBJ2-5, with 9 nucleotides matching TRBD1. CDR1 LGHNA and CDR2 YNFKEQ come from the germline V gene. J lost 1 base, V lost 4 bases, and 4 bases had no gene match. CDR3 size: 15 residues. CDR3 sequence (DNA): TGTGCCAGCAGCCCGGAGACAGGGGGCCAAGAGACCCAGTACTTC. Its protein is CASSPETGGQETQYF.

The V call is TRBV6-5, the J call TRBJ2-3; 9 positions match TRBD2. The CDR3 has 15 residues. With V trimmed by 5 bases and J by 1 base, 4 bases remained unmatched. Germline V lookup: CDR1 MNHEY, CDR2 SVGAGI. This CDR3 is CASSIAGAGTDTQYF. DNA for the CDR3: TGTGCCAGCAGTATAGCGGGGGCCGGCACAGATACGCAGTATTTT.

The chain has TRBV6-5 and TRBJ1-6; D uncertain. Germline assignment: CDR1 MNHEY and CDR2 SVGAGI. V lost 6 bases and J 9 bases, leaving 15 bases between the germline ends. This CDR3 is 14 amino acids long. The CDR3 is CASRPPQKRSPLHF. CDR3 nucleotide sequence: TGTGCCAGCAGACCGCCTCAGAAGCGTTCACCCCTCCACTTT.

The genes are TRBV19 and TRBJ2-7; no clear D gene. CDR1 is LNHDA and CDR2 is SQIVND in the germline V gene (reference sequence). The CDR3 is made up of 14 amino acids. Trimming removed 5 bases at V and 0 bases at J, with 11 bases between. The CDR3 loop is CASSESQSSYEQYF. The CDR3 nucleotides are TGTGCCAGTAGTGAGTCACAGAGCTCCTACGAGCAGTACTTC.

The V and J genes are TRBV5-1 and TRBJ1-6; no firm D call. This CDR3 comprises 15 residues. Trimming shortened V by 3 bases and J by 6 bases, and 13 bases separated the two germline ends. Looked up from germline, CDR1 is SGHRS and CDR2 is YFSETQ. The DNA for the CDR3 is TGCGCCAGCAGCTGGGAGCCAGAAAGTAATTCACCCCTCCACTTT. This translates into CASSWEPESNSPLHF.